These 3 T cell receptor beta chains originate from one sample sequenced in a study of blood T cell repertoires in COVID-19. TCRdb keeps only in-frame clones here, not all; method: immunoSEQ multiplex PCR. The sample lists a few hundred thousand clones, around nine tenths occurring once. Sequencing used PBMCs or T cells enriched from blood (not recorded which). The source is a woman aged 55-69 years in a cohort exposed to, infected with or recovered from COVID-19 (not recorded which).

This chain connects TRBV12-3 or TRBV12-4 to TRBJ1-2, with D possibly being TRBD1 (5 bases). V was shortened by 5 bases and J by 6 bases, with 10 bases between the two germline ends. The CDR3 contains 12 residues. For the CDR3, the DNA is TGTGCCAGCAGTCCTGGGGCAGATGGCTACACCTTC. Its protein is CASSPGADGYTF.

The chain is built from TRBV19 and TRBJ1-6; 7 bases are shared with TRBD1. Losses at the gene ends were 2 bases for V and 9 bases for J; bases not matched to a gene: 4. The CDR3 totals 14 residues. Germline lookup yields CDR1 LNHDA and CDR2 SQIVND (reference sequence). CDR3: CASSITGEASPLHF. The CDR3 DNA reads TGTGCCAGTAGTATAACAGGGGAGGCTTCACCCCTCCACTTT.

This clone has only one observation. The chain joins TRBV7-2 to TRBJ1-2; D gene unclear. The V end was cut by 2 bases, the J end by 8 bases, with 15 bases between. Germline V gene sequence: CDR1 SGHTA, CDR2 FQGNSA. This CDR3 is 14 amino acids long. CDR3 in amino acids: CASSLHIIPFGYTF. The CDR3 bases are TGTGCCAGCAGCTTACACATCATACCCTTCGGCTACACCTTC.